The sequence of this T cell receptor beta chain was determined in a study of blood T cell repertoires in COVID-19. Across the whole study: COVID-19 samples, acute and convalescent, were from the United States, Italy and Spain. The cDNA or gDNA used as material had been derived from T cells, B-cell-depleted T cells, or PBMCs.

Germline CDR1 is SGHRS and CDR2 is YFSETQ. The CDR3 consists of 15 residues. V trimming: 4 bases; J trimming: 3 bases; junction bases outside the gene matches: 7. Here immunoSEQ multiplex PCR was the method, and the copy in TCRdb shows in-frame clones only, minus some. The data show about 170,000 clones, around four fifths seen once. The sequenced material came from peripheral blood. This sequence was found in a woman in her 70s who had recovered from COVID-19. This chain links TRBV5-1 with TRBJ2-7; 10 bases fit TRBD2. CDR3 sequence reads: CASSLGTSVDYEQYF. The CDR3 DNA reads TGCGCCAGCAGCCTCGGGACTAGCGTTGACTACGAGCAGTACTTC. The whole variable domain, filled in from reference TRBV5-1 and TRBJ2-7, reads KAGVTQTPRYLIKTRGQQVTLSCSPISGHRSVSWYQQTPGQGLQFLFEYFSETQRNKGNFPGRFSGRQFSNSRSEMNVSTLELGDSALYLCASSLGTSVDYEQYFGPGTRLTVT.